One and the same sample provided the 21 T cell receptor beta chains below, sequenced in a study of control samples from healthy donors and cancer patients. Assay used: immunoSEQ multiplex PCR; TCRdb lists only in-frame clones, some missing. Of around 94,000 clones in the sample, about 85% were seen once. The sequenced material came from blood. Receptors were obtained from a woman aged 50 to 60 in good health.

The genes are TRBV5-1 and TRBJ1-3; 7 bases line up with TRBD1. The CDR3 consists of 18 residues. V lost 1 base and J lost 0; bases outside the gene matches: 10. Germline-derived CDR1 and CDR2 are SGHRS and YFSETQ. The CDR3 sequence: CASSLIPGQSNSGNTIYF. CDR3 in DNA: TGCGCCAGCAGCTTGATACCGGGACAGAGCAACTCTGGAAACACCATATATTTT. Drawing the rest from reference TRBV5-1 and TRBJ1-3, the complete variable domain is KAGVTQTPRYLIKTRGQQVTLSCSPISGHRSVSWYQQTPGQGLQFLFEYFSETQRNKGNFPGRFSGRQFSNSRSEMNVSTLELGDSALYLCASSLIPGQSNSGNTIYFGEGSWLTVV.

The chain couples TRBV7-6 to TRBJ1-3, with D uncertain. CDR1 and CDR2 (germline): SGHVS, FNYEAQ. V dropped 3 bases and J dropped 7 bases, with 16 bases sitting between them. The CDR3 is made up of 15 amino acids. CDR3 loop: CASSLIRVVGNTIYF. The CDR3 DNA reads as TGTGCCAGCAGCTTGATCCGGGTCGTGGGGAACACCATATATTTT.

This chain uses TRBV5-6 with TRBJ2-7; no clear D. Trimming pared 0 bases from V and 3 bases from J, leaving 13 bases between. The CDR3 length is 15 residues. Germline CDR1 SGHDT, CDR2 YYEEEE. CDR3 amino acids: CASSLEPRLRYEQYF. CDR3 sequence (DNA): TGTGCCAGCAGCTTGGAACCCCGCCTCCGCTACGAGCAGTACTTC.

The chain couples TRBV19 to TRBJ1-3; 10 nucleotides line up with TRBD1. There are 16 residues in the CDR3. The ends lost 4 bases at V and 2 bases at J; junction bases unmatched: 5. The germline CDR1 and CDR2 sequences are LNHDA and SQIVND (reference sequence). The CDR3 coding sequence is TGTGCCAGTAGTACAACCGGGACAGGGGCTGGAAACACCATATATTTT. This sequence encodes CASSTTGTGAGNTIYF. The full variable domain, in which reference TRBV19 and TRBJ1-3 provide the parts outside the CDR3, is DGGITQSPKYLFRKEGQNVTLSCEQNLNHDAMYWYRQDPGQGLRLIYYSQIVNDFQKGDIAEGYSVSREKKESFPLTVTSAQKNPTAFYLCASSTTGTGAGNTIYFGEGSWLTVV.

The chain has TRBV24-1 and TRBJ2-3; perhaps TRBD1 as D (6 bases). The CDR3 sequence is 13 residues long. The V and J ends lost 5 bases and 5 bases respectively, with 10 bases between them. The germline V gene has CDR1 KGHDR and CDR2 SFDVKD. CDR3 loop: CATSGQARDTQYF. The CDR3 bases are TGTGCCACCAGTGGACAGGCCCGAGATACGCAGTATTTT.

J is TRBJ2-7 and V is TRBV5-1, with D unclear. The CDR3 length is 14 residues. Germline lookup yields CDR1 SGHRS and CDR2 YFSETQ. Trimming took off 2 bases at V and 0 bases at J, with 9 bases between the two ends. DNA for the CDR3: TGCGCCAGCAGCTTTGATAGTCGCTCCTACGAGCAGTACTTC. This sequence encodes CASSFDSRSYEQYF. Looking up the rest from reference TRBV5-1 and TRBJ2-7 gives the full variable domain: KAGVTQTPRYLIKTRGQQVTLSCSPISGHRSVSWYQQTPGQGLQFLFEYFSETQRNKGNFPGRFSGRQFSNSRSEMNVSTLELGDSALYLCASSFDSRSYEQYFGPGTRLTVT.

This clone was found once. The CDR3 loop is CASSFGTVSYEQYF. The CDR3 DNA is TGTGCCAGCAGTTTTGGGACGGTGTCCTACGAGCAGTACTTC. The V gene is TRBV27, the J gene TRBJ2-7; possibly TRBD1 or TRBD2 for D (5 bases each). Germline V gives CDR1 MNHEY, CDR2 SMNVEV (reference sequence). The CDR3 is made up of 14 amino acids. Between the trimmed V and J ends, which lost 3 bases and 1 base, there was a span of 10 bases.

The chain recombines TRBV19 with TRBJ2-5; D not certain. CDR1 LNHDA and CDR2 SQIVND come from the germline V gene (reference sequence). Deletions cut 3 bases from V and 4 bases from J, with 9 bases between. The CDR3 covers 13 residues. The CDR3 loop is CASSITRRETQYF. For the CDR3, the DNA is TGTGCCAGTAGTATTACTCGGAGAGAGACCCAGTACTTC.

On this clone: At one of its ends the junction is not consistent with the germline gene, which may arise from a read error. V is TRBV7-7 and J is TRBJ2-1, with D unresolved. CDR1 is SSHAT and CDR2 is FNYEAQ in the germline V gene (reference sequence). CDR3 length: 18 amino acids. The CDR3 DNA follows: TGTGCTAGCAGCTTAGCCGGGCGGTTGAGCAGAAAAGGGAATGAGCAGTTCTTC. Protein: CASSLAGRLSRKGNEQFF.

The genes are TRBV7-8 and TRBJ1-4; 7 nucleotides agree with TRBD1. The CDR3 length is 16 residues. V shed 5 bases, J shed 3 bases, and the junction held 9 bases outside the gene matches. In germline, CDR1 is SGHVS, CDR2 FQNEAQ. CDR3 sequence (DNA): TGTGCCAGCAGCCTACTCCCGGGACAGCCTAATGAAAAACTGTTTTTT. It encodes CASSLLPGQPNEKLFF.

In its sample, this clone was seen once. The V gene is TRBV7-3, the J gene TRBJ2-3; the D gene is possibly TRBD1 (6 bases). Germline CDR1 is SGHTA and CDR2 is FQGTGA. Trimming shortened V by 5 bases and J by 1 base, and 16 bases separated the two germline ends. The CDR3 has 16 amino acids. CDR3 region: CASSPGKKGGTDTQYF. The CDR3 DNA follows: TGTGCCAGCAGCCCCGGGAAGAAGGGGGGCACAGATACGCAGTATTTT.

The V and J genes are TRBV6-5 and TRBJ1-1; maybe TRBD1 (5 bases). The V gene lost 1 base and the J gene lost 5 bases, with 17 bases spanning the gap. Looked up from germline, CDR1 is MNHEY and CDR2 is SVGAGI. The CDR3 has 16 residues. The CDR3 DNA reads as TGTGCCAGCAGTTACTGGAGCGGGGAGGGACGGACTGAAGCTTTCTTT. Translating gives CASSYWSGEGRTEAFF.

This rearrangement joins TRBV3-1 (or the pseudogene TRBV3-2) to TRBJ2-5; no firm D call. Germline values: CDR1 LGHDT, CDR2 YNNKEL (reference sequence). CDR3 length equals 14 residues. V was cut by 0 bases and J by 6 bases, with 11 bases left in between. This CDR3 reads CASSQDLAKQTQYF. In DNA form, the CDR3 reads TGTGCCAGCAGCCAAGATCTGGCAAAGCAGACCCAGTACTTC.

V usage is TRBV5-1 and J usage is TRBJ2-2, with TRBD1 matching over 7 bases. The CDR3 runs to 15 residues. CDR1 is SGHRS, CDR2 YFSETQ, per germline. V was pared by 3 bases and J by 1 base, with 3 bases of the junction left unmatched. The CDR3 is CASSSGTVNTGELFF. CDR3 nucleotide sequence: TGCGCCAGCAGCTCCGGGACAGTGAACACCGGGGAGCTGTTTTTT.

The chain recombines TRBV27 with TRBJ1-2; D is unclear. The CDR3 is 13 amino acids. Trimming took off 5 bases at V and 6 bases at J, with 13 bases between the two ends. Germline CDR1 MNHEY, CDR2 SMNVEV (reference sequence). The DNA of the CDR3 is TGTGCCAGCAGTCTCGCCGGGCGTCATGGCTACACCTTC. Encoded protein: CASSLAGRHGYTF.

The chain joins TRBV27 to TRBJ2-3; D is unclear. V lost 5 bases and J lost 2, with 14 bases in between. CDR1 MNHEY and CDR2 SMNVEV come from the germline V gene (reference sequence). The CDR3 runs 15 residues. This CDR3 is CASSPSRAYTDTQYF. CDR3 bases: TGTGCCAGCAGTCCATCTAGGGCGTACACAGATACGCAGTATTTT.

The V and J genes are TRBV7-3 and TRBJ2-3; no clear D gene. The length of the CDR3 is 15 residues. Germline V gene data show CDR1 as SGHTA and CDR2 as FQGTGA. The ends were cut back, 0 bases at V and 2 bases at J, with 9 bases in the middle. The CDR3 DNA follows: TGTGCCAGCAGCTTAACTAGCCTACCCACAGATACGCAGTATTTT. It specifies CASSLTSLPTDTQYF.

This sequence joins TRBV12-3 or TRBV12-4 and TRBJ2-7; weak D call: TRBD2 (6 bases). Trimming shortened V by 7 bases and J by 6 bases, and 16 bases separated the two germline ends. CDR3 size: 13 residues. CDR3 bases: TGTGCCAGCACTCTGGGGGGATCGAGCGAGCAGTACTTC. This translates into CASTLGGSSEQYF.

This clone has a single count. The genes are TRBV5-1 and TRBJ2-1, with 10 nucleotides matching TRBD2. Germline trimming cut 0 bases from V and 9 bases from J; bases unmatched to any gene: 9. CDR3 length equals 16 residues. Germline loops: CDR1 SGHRS, CDR2 YFSETQ. The CDR3 DNA reads as TGCGCCAGCAGCTTGGCCGGTAGCGGGGGGAAAATTGAGCAGTTCTTC. Translated: CASSLAGSGGKIEQFF.

Only one count was recorded for this clone. The chain couples TRBV9 to TRBJ2-5; TRBD2 aligns across 9 bases. The trim removed 0 bases at V and 4 bases at J, leaving 7 bases unmatched. CDR3 length: 16 amino acids. Germline CDR1 reads SGDLS; CDR2 reads YYNGEE. The CDR3 is CASSVAPREGRETQYF. The CDR3 region has the DNA TGTGCCAGCAGCGTAGCCCCGCGGGAGGGACGAGAGACCCAGTACTTC.

This chain connects TRBV29-1 to TRBJ1-1; unclear D gene. CDR3 size: 15 residues. Trimming left V 3 bases short and J 4 bases short, with 18 bases between. Germline assignment: CDR1 SQVTM and CDR2 ANQGSEA. The CDR3 loop is CSVEAADWLRTEAFF. The CDR3 DNA sequence: TGCAGCGTTGAGGCGGCAGACTGGCTTCGCACTGAAGCTTTCTTT.